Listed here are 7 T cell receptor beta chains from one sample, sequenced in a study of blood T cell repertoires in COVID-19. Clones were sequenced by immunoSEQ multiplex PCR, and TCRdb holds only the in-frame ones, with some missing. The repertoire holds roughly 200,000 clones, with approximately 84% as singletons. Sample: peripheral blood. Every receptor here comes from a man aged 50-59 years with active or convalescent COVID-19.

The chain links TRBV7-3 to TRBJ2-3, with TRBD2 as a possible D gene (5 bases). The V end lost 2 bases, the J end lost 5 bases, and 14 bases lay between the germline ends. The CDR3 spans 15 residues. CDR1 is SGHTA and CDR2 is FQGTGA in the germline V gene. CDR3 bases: TGTGCCAGCAGCTTAGTTCGGGGTGGGGTAGATACGCAGTATTTT. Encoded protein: CASSLVRGGVDTQYF.

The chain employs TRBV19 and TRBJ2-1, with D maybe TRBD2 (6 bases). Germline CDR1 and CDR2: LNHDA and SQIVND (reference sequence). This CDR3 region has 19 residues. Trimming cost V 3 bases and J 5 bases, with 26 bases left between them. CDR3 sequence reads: CASSMAPVAGITPNNEQFF. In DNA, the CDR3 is TGTGCCAGTAGTATGGCCCCAGTTGCGGGAATCACCCCTAACAATGAGCAGTTCTTC.

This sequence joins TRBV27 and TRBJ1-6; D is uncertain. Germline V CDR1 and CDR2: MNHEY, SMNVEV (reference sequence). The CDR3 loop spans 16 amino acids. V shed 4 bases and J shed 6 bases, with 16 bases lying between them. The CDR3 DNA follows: TGTGCCAGCAGTTCTCGCCTTAGGAGGATTAATTCACCCCTCCACTTT. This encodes CASSSRLRRINSPLHF.

CDR3: CASSSLGRRSGYTF. The DNA for the CDR3 is TGTGCCAGCAGCTCTCTGGGGAGGCGTAGTGGCTACACCTTC. This rearrangement joins TRBV11-2 to TRBJ1-2, with unresolved D. CDR1 SGHAT and CDR2 FQNNGV come from the germline V gene. V lost 4 bases to trimming and J lost 7 bases, with 16 bases between them. This CDR3 is built from 14 residues.

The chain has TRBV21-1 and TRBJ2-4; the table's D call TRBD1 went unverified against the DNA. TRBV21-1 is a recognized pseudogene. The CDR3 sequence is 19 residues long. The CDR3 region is CASSREGQGWTRGKNIQYF. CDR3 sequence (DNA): TGTGCCAGCAGCAGAGAAGGACAGGGATGGACCCGGGGCAAAAACATTCAGTACTTC.

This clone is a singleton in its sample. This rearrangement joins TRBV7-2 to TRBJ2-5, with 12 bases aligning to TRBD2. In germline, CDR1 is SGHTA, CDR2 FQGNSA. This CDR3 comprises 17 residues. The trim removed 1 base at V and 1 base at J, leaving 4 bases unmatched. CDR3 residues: CASSLGTSGTFQETQYF. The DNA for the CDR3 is TGTGCCAGCAGCTTAGGGACTAGCGGGACTTTCCAAGAGACCCAGTACTTC.

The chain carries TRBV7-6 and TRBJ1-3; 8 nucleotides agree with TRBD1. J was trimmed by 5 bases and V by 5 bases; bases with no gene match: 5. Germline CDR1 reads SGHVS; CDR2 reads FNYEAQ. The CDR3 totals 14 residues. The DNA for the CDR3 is TGTGCCAGCAGCACCTGGACAGGGAGAAACACCATATATTTT. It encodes CASSTWTGRNTIYF.